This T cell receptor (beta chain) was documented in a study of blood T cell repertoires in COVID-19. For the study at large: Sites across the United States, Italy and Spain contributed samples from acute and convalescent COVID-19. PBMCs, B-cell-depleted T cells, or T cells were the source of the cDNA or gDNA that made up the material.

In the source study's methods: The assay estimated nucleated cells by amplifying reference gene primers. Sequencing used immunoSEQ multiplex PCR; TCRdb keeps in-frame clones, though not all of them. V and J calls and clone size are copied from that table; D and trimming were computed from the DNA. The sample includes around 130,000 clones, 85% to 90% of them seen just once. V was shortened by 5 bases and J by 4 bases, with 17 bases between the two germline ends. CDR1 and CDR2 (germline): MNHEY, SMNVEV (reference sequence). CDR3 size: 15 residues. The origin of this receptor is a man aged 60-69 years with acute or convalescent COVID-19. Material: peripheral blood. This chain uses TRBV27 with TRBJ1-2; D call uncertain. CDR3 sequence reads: CASSLSWEYSYGYTF. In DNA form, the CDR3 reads TGTGCCAGCAGTCTGTCTTGGGAGTATAGCTATGGCTACACCTTC.